Each of the 21 T cell receptor beta chains below was sequenced from the same sample in a study of graft-versus-host responses after intestinal transplantation. Produced via immunoSEQ multiplex PCR; TCRdb's table is partial and in-frame only. This table holds 1,500 to 2,000 clones, about 93% found once. The sample consisted of PBMCs, taken 16 days after intestinal transplant. The receptors were gathered from a human patient who received an intestinal transplant, so some T cells may come from the graft donor.

This chain joins TRBV5-2 and TRBJ1-2. TRBV5-2 is an annotated pseudogene. CDR3 length: 16 residues. DNA of the CDR3: TGTGCCAGCAACGCATTTAGAGAGCGAAAGACCTATGGCTACACCTTC. It translates to CASNAFRERKTYGYTF.

The V and J genes are TRBV4-2 and TRBJ1-5; TRBD1 matches at 8 bases. Germline V gene sequence: CDR1 LGHNA, CDR2 YNFKEQ. This CDR3 is built from 21 residues. V lost 3 bases, J lost 0 bases, and 19 bases stayed unmatched. CDR3 residues: CASSQNQGASLPFYSNQPQHF. The CDR3 DNA reads as TGTGCCAGCAGCCAGAATCAGGGGGCATCACTCCCTTTCTATAGCAATCAGCCCCAGCATTTT.

This chain links TRBV9 with TRBJ1-5, with a weak D call TRBD1 (5 bases). The length of the CDR3 is 15 residues. Germline lookup yields CDR1 SGDLS and CDR2 YYNGEE. V was clipped by 4 bases and J by 1 base, with 12 bases between them. The CDR3 DNA sequence: TGTGCCAGCAGCTCCCGAAGACAGAGCAATCAGCCCCAGCATTTT. It encodes CASSSRRQSNQPQHF. Together with reference TRBV9 and TRBJ1-5, the CDR3 gives the full variable domain: DSGVTQTPKHLITATGQRVTLRCSPRSGDLSVYWYQQSLDQGLQFLIQYYNGEERAKGNILERFSAQQFPDLHSELNLSSLELGDSALYFCASSSRRQSNQPQHFGDGTRLSIL.

The sample holds a few counts of this clone. This chain connects TRBV5-1 to TRBJ2-7; a weak D match, TRBD1 (6 bases). Germline CDR1 reads SGHRS; CDR2 reads YFSETQ. Trimming pared 3 bases from V and 4 bases from J, leaving 8 bases between. The CDR3 consists of 12 residues. CDR3 loop: CASSSDSYEQYF. CDR3 sequence (DNA): TGCGCCAGCAGCTCGGACAGTTACGAGCAGTACTTC.

The chain recombines TRBV20-1 with TRBJ2-7; D is uncertain. The V end lost 4 bases, the J end lost 3 bases, and 7 bases lay between the germline ends. Looked up from germline, CDR1 is DFQATT and CDR2 is SNEGSKA (reference sequence). This CDR3 contains 11 residues. In nucleotides, the CDR3 is TGCAGTGCTACCTTAGGCTACGAGCAGTACTTC. It translates to CSATLGYEQYF.

This chain connects TRBV4-2 to TRBJ2-1; 11 bases are a match to TRBD2. The CDR3 extends over 19 amino acids. The V gene end was trimmed by 4 bases and the J gene end by 7 bases; junction bases not matched to a gene: 18. Germline assignment: CDR1 LGHNA and CDR2 YNFKEQ. CDR3 DNA: TGTGCCAGCAGCCTGTGGGTAGCGGGAGGGCCAGGTAGAACAAATGAGCAGTTCTTC. As protein: CASSLWVAGGPGRTNEQFF.

The chain is built from TRBV5-1 and TRBJ2-7, with 7 bases identical to TRBD1. V was clipped by 4 bases and J by 2 bases; unmatched bases: 15. The CDR3 sequence is 17 residues long. Germline assignment: CDR1 SGHRS and CDR2 YFSETQ. The CDR3 bases are TGCGCCAGCAGCCCAGTACGGACAGGATCGAGAGCCTACGAGCAGTACTTC. It is translated as CASSPVRTGSRAYEQYF.

The J gene is TRBJ1-1, the V gene TRBV7-9; D remains ambiguous. CDR3 size: 14 residues. Germline values: CDR1 SEHNR, CDR2 FQNEAQ (reference sequence). V dropped 5 bases and J dropped 0 bases, with 10 bases sitting between them. This chain's CDR3 is CASSTVMLNTEAFF. CDR3 sequence (DNA): TGTGCCAGCAGCACTGTAATGTTGAACACTGAAGCTTTCTTT.

The V and J genes are TRBV5-4 and TRBJ2-5; D possibly matches TRBD1 or TRBD2 (5 bases each). V shed 0 bases and J shed 1 base, with 16 bases lying between them. Looked up from germline, CDR1 is SGHNT and CDR2 is YYREEE (reference sequence). This CDR3 region has 17 residues. CDR3 DNA: TGTGCCAGCAGCTTGGAGGAAAGAGCAGGGACCCAAGAGACCCAGTACTTC. Translation gives CASSLEERAGTQETQYF.

The chain links TRBV5-1 to TRBJ2-1; D may be TRBD1 (6 bases). In germline, CDR1 is SGHRS, CDR2 YFSETQ. The CDR3 is 13 amino acids. The ends were cut back, 0 bases at V and 8 bases at J, with 9 bases in the middle. The CDR3 sequence is CASSLGTGHEQFF. The CDR3 DNA is TGCGCCAGCAGCTTGGGAACAGGGCATGAGCAGTTCTTC.

The chain is built from TRBV7-6 and TRBJ2-7; the D gene could be TRBD1 or TRBD2 (5 bases each). The CDR3 runs to 17 residues. Looked up from germline, CDR1 is SGHVS and CDR2 is FNYEAQ. Trimming removed 1 base at V and 2 bases at J, with 18 bases between. Here the CDR3 reads CASSLVVSGTDTYEQYF. Written as DNA, the CDR3 is TGTGCCAGCAGCTTAGTTGTATCCGGGACCGACACCTACGAGCAGTACTTC.

J is TRBJ2-1 and V is TRBV4-1, with 12 nucleotides matching TRBD2. The CDR3 length is 14 residues. Germline V lookup: CDR1 MGHRA, CDR2 YSYEKL. Trimming cost V 4 bases and J 7 bases; bases outside gene matches: 2. This CDR3 is CASSLGLAGNEQFF. The DNA for the CDR3 is TGCGCCAGCAGCCTCGGACTAGCGGGGAATGAGCAGTTCTTC.

The genes are TRBV11-1 and TRBJ1-1, with D hard to call. CDR1 and CDR2 from the germline V gene are SGHAT and FQDESV (reference sequence). The CDR3 sequence is 13 residues long. V lost 4 bases to trimming and J lost 1 base, with 7 bases between them. The CDR3 DNA is TGTGCCAGCAGCTCGCAGGAGAACACTGAAGCTTTCTTT. Protein product: CASSSQENTEAFF.

The chain employs TRBV11-2 and TRBJ2-2; 12 nucleotides line up with TRBD1. CDR3 length equals 15 residues. CDR1 is SGHAT and CDR2 is FQNNGV in the germline V gene. V dropped 7 bases and J dropped 4; count of bases not matched to a gene: 4. CDR3 region: CASTRGQGATGELFF. DNA for the CDR3: TGTGCCAGCACCAGGGGACAGGGGGCCACCGGGGAGCTGTTTTTT.

In its sample, this clone was seen a few times. This chain links TRBV10-3 with TRBJ2-7, with D unclear. CDR3 size: 12 residues. V lost 4 bases, J lost 7 bases, and 11 bases lay in between. From germline, CDR1 is ENHRY and CDR2 SYGVKD. The DNA of the CDR3 is TGTGCCATCAGTGCCCCCTCGGTTGAGCAGTACTTC. This sequence encodes CAISAPSVEQYF.

CDR3: CASSLGARTDQETQYF. The CDR3 nucleotides read TGTGCCAGCAGCTTAGGGGCTAGGACGGACCAAGAGACCCAGTACTTC. This chain uses TRBV11-3 with TRBJ2-5; D gene uncertain. V lost 1 base to trimming and J lost 0 bases, with 12 bases between them. CDR1 SGHNT and CDR2 YENEEA come from the germline V gene. This CDR3 has 16 amino acids.

The CDR3 sequence is CASGWGQGTGEQYF. CDR3 coding DNA: TGTGCCAGCGGCTGGGGACAGGGGACGGGGGAGCAGTACTTC. The rearrangement links TRBV6-1 to TRBJ2-7, with TRBD1 matching 10 bases. Germline V gene lookup returns CDR1 MNHNS and CDR2 SASEGT. The J segment lost 7 bases and the V segment lost 8 bases, leaving 11 bases of the junction unmatched. The CDR3 consists of 14 residues.

The chain is built from TRBV6-5 and TRBJ2-7, with D unclear. CDR3 length: 15 residues. From germline, CDR1 is MNHEY and CDR2 SVGAGI. The V gene lost 2 bases and the J gene lost 3 bases, with 14 bases spanning the gap. The CDR3 coding sequence is TGTGCCAGCAGTTACCTAGACGGCGGCTACTACGAGCAGTACTTC. It is translated as CASSYLDGGYYEQYF.

The chain couples TRBV9 to TRBJ1-4; D remains ambiguous. Germline V lookup: CDR1 SGDLS, CDR2 YYNGEE. The CDR3 consists of 12 residues. Trimming removed 5 bases from V and 8 bases from J, with 10 bases in between. The CDR3 loop reads CASSGLEEKLFF. The CDR3 DNA sequence: TGTGCCAGCAGTGGGCTTGAGGAAAAACTGTTTTTT.

The V call is TRBV10-1, the J call TRBJ2-5; D remains unclear. This CDR3 contains 13 residues. Germline-derived CDR1 and CDR2 are WNHNN and SYGVQD (reference sequence). The V end was cut by 2 bases, the J end by 1 base, with 5 bases between. The CDR3 DNA reads as TGCGCCAGCAGTGAGGACTTCCAAGAGACCCAGTACTTC. This codes for CASSEDFQETQYF.

The sample holds one count of this clone. The rearrangement links TRBV4-1 to TRBJ2-1, with D tentatively TRBD1 or TRBD2 (5 bases each). CDR1 is MGHRA and CDR2 is YSYEKL in the germline V gene. V dropped 4 bases and J dropped 3 bases, with 19 bases sitting between them. This CDR3 is 17 amino acids long. CDR3 residues: CASSPGTSGSVYNEQFF. In DNA form, the CDR3 reads TGCGCCAGCAGCCCGGGGACGTCGGGCTCTGTCTACAATGAGCAGTTCTTC.